The rows below give T cell receptor beta chains drawn from one sample of a study of CD8 T cells in Susac syndrome. TCRdb independently ran MiXCR on the immunoSEQ multiplex PCR reads; one entry per CDR3 protein. The sample has a few hundred thousand distinct CDR3 sequences; around 96% are singletons. The sequenced material came from CD4+ T cells from PBMCs. These TCRs come from a human donor with multiple sclerosis. Each CDR3 is given with its conserved first and last residue. A D gene is named only where the DNA matches it firmly. A clone size is listed for some rows: how often the clone was seen (once, few, many), or a class if it is expanded.

j_gene | v_gene | d_gene | abundance | CDR3nt | CDR3aa
TRBJ2-4 | TRBV12-3/TRBV12-4 | - | - | TGTGCCAGCAGTGTGAGCAGGACAGGGAGGGACATTCAGTACTTC | CASSVSRTGRDIQYF
TRBJ2-1 | TRBV20-1 | - | - | TGCAGTGCTAGACTCCCGGGACTCTACAATGAGCAGTTCTTC | CSARLPGLYNEQFF
TRBJ2-1 | TRBV20-1 | - | - | TGCAGTGCTAGTTATTCTTTGGTGGGAGAGAATGAGCAGTTCTTC | CSASYSLVGENEQFF
TRBJ2-3 | TRBV5-1 | - | - | TGCGCCAGCAGCTTCGGGCTAGTGGCATCAGATACGCAGTATTTT | CASSFGLVASDTQYF
TRBJ2-7 | TRBV20-1 | - | - | TGCAGTGCTAGACAGTACTCCTACGAGCAGTACTTC | CSARQYSYEQYF
TRBJ2-6 | TRBV3-1 | - | - | TGTGCCAGCAGCCAGCTAATCAACGGAGGAGGGGCCAACGTCCTGACTTTC | CASSQLINGGGANVLTF
TRBJ2-1 | TRBV20-1 | TRBD2 | - | TGCAGTGCTAGGATCTTGGTCGGGGGGGCCTACAATGAGCAGTTCTTC | CSARILVGGAYNEQFF
TRBJ2-5 | TRBV29-1 | TRBD2 | - | TGCAGCGCCGGGACTAGCGGGGGGTACCAAGAGACCCAGTACTTC | CSAGTSGGYQETQYF
TRBJ2-7 | TRBV2 | TRBD2 | - | TGTGCCAGCAGGATTCTAGCGGGAGGAACCTACGAGCAGTACTTC | CASRILAGGTYEQYF
TRBJ2-1 | TRBV20-1 | TRBD1 | - | TGCAGTGCGGGGACAGGGAGAGTCAATGAGCAGTTCTTC | CSAGTGRVNEQFF
TRBJ2-5 | TRBV4-1 | TRBD1 | - | TGCGCCAGCAGCCAAGTGGGGACAGGGAGGTTTGGGGAGACCCAGTACTTC | CASSQVGTGRFGETQYF
TRBJ1-2 | TRBV20-1 | - | - | TGCAGTGCTAGAGATAAGGGAGTGCGCTATGGCTACACCTTC | CSARDKGVRYGYTF
TRBJ2-5 | TRBV3-1 | - | - | TGTGCCAGCAGCCCCTGGCAGGAGACCCAGTACTTC | CASSPWQETQYF
TRBJ2-1 | TRBV24-1 | - | - | TGTGCCACCGGATACAATGAGCAGTTCTTC | CATGYNEQFF
TRBJ1-6 | TRBV7-3 | - | - | TGTGCCAGCAGCTTACAGGGTAATTCACCCCTCCACTTT | CASSLQGNSPLHF
TRBJ2-3 | TRBV24-1 | - | - | TGTGCCACCAGATCGGGGGCGTCAGATACGCAGTATTTT | CATRSGASDTQYF
TRBJ2-5 | TRBV12-3/TRBV12-4 | TRBD2 | - | TGTGCCAGCACCGGGACTACTCATGTGGAGACCCAGTACTTC | CASTGTTHVETQYF
TRBJ1-1 | TRBV27 | - | once | TGTGCCAGCAGTTGGGGGGCCATGAACACTGAAGCTTTCTTT | CASSWGAMNTEAFF
TRBJ1-4 | TRBV29-1 | - | - | TGCAGCGTTGATTTCCTAGGTGGTGAAAAACTGTTTTTT | CSVDFLGGEKLFF
TRBJ2-7 | TRBV15 | - | - | TGTGCCACCAGCACCCGGGACTTCCACGAGCAGTACTTC | CATSTRDFHEQYF
TRBJ2-1 | TRBV12-5 | - | - | TGTGCTAGTGGTTTGACCCCGGCTAGCAATGAGCAGTTCTTC | CASGLTPASNEQFF
TRBJ1-1 | TRBV7-9 | - | - | TGTGCCAGCAGCTTAGATTTAGCTCCCGCCACTGAAGCTTTCTTT | CASSLDLAPATEAFF
TRBJ1-2 | TRBV29-1 | - | - | TGCAGCGTTGTGGGGAACGCCGATGTGGGCTACACCTTC | CSVVGNADVGYTF
TRBJ2-6 | TRBV19 | - | - | TGTGCCAGTAGTGTTACCAGGGCGGGTGGGGCCAACGTCCTGACTTTC | CASSVTRAGGANVLTF
TRBJ2-5 | TRBV11-3 | - | - | TGTGCCAGCAGCCCCGCCGCTGAGGAGACCCAGTACTTC | CASSPAAEETQYF
TRBJ1-1 | TRBV12-3/TRBV12-4 | - | - | TGTGCCAGCAGTTCTCAAGGGGGAAAAGCTTTCTTT | CASSSQGGKAFF
TRBJ2-1 | TRBV27 | - | - | TGTGCCACCACCCGGGTAATGGGCTACAATGAGCAGTTCTTC | CATTRVMGYNEQFF
TRBJ2-7 | TRBV11-2 | - | - | TGTGCCAGCAGCTTGACACAGAGCTACGAGCAGTACTTC | CASSLTQSYEQYF
TRBJ2-7 | TRBV30 | - | - | TGTGCAACGGGGGCCCTCTACGAGCAGTACTTC | CATGALYEQYF
TRBJ2-1 | TRBV5-1 | TRBD2 | - | TGCGCCAGCAGCCCCCCTTTCGGCGGGGGGGCTGGTGAGCAGTTCTTC | CASSPPFGGGAGEQFF
TRBJ2-5 | TRBV29-1 | - | - | TGCAGCGCCCAGGACGCGACCGCGACCCAGTACTTC | CSAQDATATQYF
TRBJ2-1 | TRBV3-1 | TRBD1 | - | TGTGCCAGCAGCCAACCGATGAGACCCGGGACAGGGCACAATGAGCAGTTCTTC | CASSQPMRPGTGHNEQFF
TRBJ2-5 | TRBV20-1 | - | once | TGCAGTGCTAGAGTAGCCGGGACGGGGGAGACCCAGTACTTC | CSARVAGTGETQYF
TRBJ2-5 | TRBV4-1 | TRBD1 | - | TGCGCCAGCAGCCCACCGGGACAGTTACAAGAGACCCAGTACTTC | CASSPPGQLQETQYF
TRBJ2-3 | TRBV7-2 | - | few | TGTGCCAGCAGCTTAGCTCTTGTCACAGATACGCAGTATTTT | CASSLALVTDTQYF
TRBJ2-3 | TRBV28 | - | - | TGTGCCAGCAGTTCGATGAATACGCAGTATTTT | CASSSMNTQYF
TRBJ2-5 | TRBV5-1 | TRBD1 | - | TGCGCCAGCAGCCGGGACAGGGCCGCCAATCCTCAAGAGACCCAGTACTTC | CASSRDRAANPQETQYF
TRBJ2-4 | TRBV28 | - | - | TGTGCCAGCACTTTAGGGGAAGCCAAAAACATTCAGTACTTC | CASTLGEAKNIQYF
TRBJ2-1 | TRBV20-1 | - | - | TGCAGTGCTAGAGACAGCGGCCGCAATGAGCAGTTCTTC | CSARDSGRNEQFF
TRBJ2-4 | TRBV9 | - | - | TGTGCCAGCAGCGTAGGTAGGGTCGGAAACATTCAGTACTTC | CASSVGRVGNIQYF
TRBJ1-1 | TRBV2 | - | - | TGTGCCAGCAGCATCACCCGACAGAACACTGAAGCTTTCTTT | CASSITRQNTEAFF
TRBJ1-5 | TRBV20-1 | TRBD1 | - | TGCAGTGCCCTGGACAGGGGCAATCAGCCCCAGCATTTT | CSALDRGNQPQHF
TRBJ1-2 | TRBV16 | TRBD1 | - | TGTGCCAGCAGCCAATCCCCAGGGGGCGAGTATGGCTACACCTTC | CASSQSPGGEYGYTF
TRBJ1-2 | TRBV5-1 | TRBD1 | - | TGCGCCAGCAGCTCTGAAACAGGGGCGAGTCTCTATGGCTACACCTTC | CASSSETGASLYGYTF
TRBJ2-6 | TRBV2 | - | few | TGTGCCAGCAGTCGAGGGCGCTCTGGGGCCAACGTCCTGACTTTC | CASSRGRSGANVLTF
TRBJ2-5 | TRBV9 | TRBD1 | - | TGTGCCAGCAGCCCCCGGGGACAGATACCGGCGGAGACCCAGTACTTC | CASSPRGQIPAETQYF
TRBJ1-3 | TRBV7-2 | - | few | TGTGCCAGCAGCTTGGTTCGGTCTGGAAACACCATATATTTT | CASSLVRSGNTIYF
TRBJ1-4 | TRBV7-8 | - | once | TGTGCCAGCAGCGATACAACAGTCAATGAAAAACTGTTTTTT | CASSDTTVNEKLFF
TRBJ1-2 | TRBV25-1 | - | - | TGTGCCAGCAGTTCCCCCGTGGGGTTGGGCTACACCTTC | CASSSPVGLGYTF